This T cell receptor beta chain was identified in a study of cytomegalovirus exposure and HLA in healthy donors (dated by TCRdb to about 2017). Regarding the complete study: An earlier analysis of a few hundred of the donors reported about 300 Gb of sequence data and 95 million to 120 million unique TCR beta sequences obtained from about 170 million T cells. Donor age, sex, ethnicity and CMV serostatus were compiled alongside the repertoire data. Of the roughly 390 genotyped donors, less than 90% were placed in the genetic ancestry cluster associated with self-reported Caucasian donors. A later genetic analysis used genome-wide SNP genotypes for about 65% of the 666 donors, treating that subset as a discovery cohort. The study used immunosequencing to profile the T cell repertoires of about 670 subjects and linked those repertoires to cytomegalovirus serostatus. An earlier analysis of around 580 of the donors used high-throughput TCR beta sequencing to judge whether each TCR beta V gene segment behaved as functional or pseudogenic. In the later analysis, no new phenotypic data were used to find candidate immune exposures; instead, reliance was placed on TCR beta sequences and their occurrence across donors. HLA typing included class I and class II loci at four-digit resolution. The number of donors typed differed by locus, with roughly 629-640 for A, B, C, DRB1 and DQB1, more than 500 for DQA1, 600 to 610 for DPA1, and approximately 470 for DPB1. A later analysis re-analyzed previously published TCR beta repertoires from roughly 690 donors and added high-resolution HLA genotyping to study TCR occurrence patterns. The study aimed to test whether signatures of past pathogen exposure could be identified by cataloging public T cell receptors. Roughly 320 gigabases of sequencing data and around 80 million unique TCR sequences made up an early release that covered 500 to 700 HLA-typed donors. All discovery cohort repertoires had been generated using a single sequencing platform. A handful of DR-DQ haplotypes were handled as single units for association and clustering because linkage in the cohort was strong. To predict cytomegalovirus infection status, the study brought together high-throughput TCR immunosequencing, statistical association of individual TCRs with disease status, and machine learning. Among roughly 400 genotyped donors of the cohort, an average of approximately 250,000 unique TCR beta nucleotide sequences were sequenced per donor, roughly a sixth of them non-productive. Along with the roughly 700-subject first cohort, a separate validation cohort of about 110 different subjects was used. General conclusions and limits of the study: According to a later analysis, most CMV-associated TCR beta chains appeared to be HLA-restricted, and the HLA associations seemed to be driven largely by CMV exposure. A cluster of highly shared sequence variants was judged likely to represent a technical artifact of the sequencing pipeline. In a later genetic analysis, a missense DCLRE1C variant was associated with V-gene and J-gene trimming of TCR beta chains, and the association was replicated in an independent cohort. Because the 87-base-pair reads could not distinguish some IMGT-functional V segments, including TRBV6-2 and TRBV6-3, those segments were excluded. According to a later analysis, parvovirus B19, influenza, CMV and Epstein-Barr virus appeared linked to several top co-occurrence clusters. Linkage disequilibrium might explain the correlated functional status among segregating V segments, but an unknown experimental factor could not be ruled out. Because counts were too low, roughly 16 rarely observed V segments, including chromosome 9 orphons, were left out of the earlier analysis of a few hundred of the donors. In a later analysis, HLA-associated TCR beta chains showed more clonal expansion and lower generation probabilities than non-associated chains that were equally common. In the study, approximately 150 TCR beta chains were listed as associated with cytomegalovirus. According to a later genetic analysis, donors in an Asian-associated ancestry cluster had fewer N-insertions in productive TCRs than the approximately 710-donor mean. According to the authors, the approach could potentially be generalized to other disease states and immunological phenotypes. Because HLA typing was missing for some donors at each locus, association tests included only the typed subset. For the cohort, immune exposure information was limited to CMV serostatus. When HLA alleles, especially DR and DQ, strongly co-occurred, attributing TCR associations to individual alleles was difficult. At a false discovery rate of 0.05, a later analysis linked 15,000 to 20,000 TCR beta sequences to specific HLA alleles. Only TCR beta chains were sequenced in this cohort, and the absence of alpha or paired-chain data limited detectable features. In vitro tests confirmed that three of the cytomegalovirus-associated TCR beta chains recognize cytomegalovirus antigens. According to a later analysis, TCR association rates differed among HLA loci, with DRB1 alleles showing the most associated TCRs and HLA-C alleles showing the fewest. While some public TCRs were present in many individuals, most TCR sequences turned up only very rarely across donors. Broadly in line with IMGT annotations, most TCR beta V segments showed up in productive rearrangements about 87% or about 30% of the time in an earlier analysis of some 590 of the donors. The classifier was reported to diagnose cytomegalovirus status with high specificity and sensitivity in both the original and validation cohorts. Roughly uniform sequencing depth across donors was assumed in presence/absence analyses, although this assumption may not hold. A further reported finding was that TCR beta sequences accurately predicted the HLA-A and HLA-B alleles for most subjects in the first cohort.

The CDR3 covers 15 residues, taking in both the cysteine and the phenylalanine. Only the CDR3 DNA stays, 45 bases, in frame from base 1. Trimming costs V 2 bases and J 2 bases, and their ends lie 12 bases apart. The germline V gene provides CDR1 MNHNS and CDR2 SASEGT. Library preparation used the immunoSEQ multiplex PCR assay. For the multiplex PCR, a mixture combining 60 forward primers for TCR Vbeta segments and 13 reverse primers for TCR Jbeta segments was used. A multiplex PCR assay on genomic DNA amplified the CDR3 region of rearranged TCR beta genes. The Illumina HiSeq System was used to sequence the amplified TCR beta libraries as 87-base-pair reads. As for how the authors treated the data: In a later analysis, 80 million or so unique TCR beta chains were counted across the approximately 640 repertoires, and roughly 10 million of these chains were shared by at least two donors. Raw reads were error-corrected and collapsed into unique sequences with a nearest-neighbor algorithm that merged closely related sequences to remove PCR and sequencing errors. To assign V, D and J gene segments, CDR3 sequences were aligned to IMGT reference sequences. For a sequence to be retained, a match of at least six nucleotides was required to both a V gene segment and a J gene segment. A rearrangement counted as productive if the CDR3 had no stop codons and remained in frame with V and J, and every other rearrangement counted as non-productive. CDR3 was defined by IMGT convention, running from the second conserved V-encoded cysteine to the conserved J-encoded phenylalanine. In an earlier analysis of around 570 of the donors, sequences lacking an unambiguous match to a single V gene segment were excluded. In an earlier analysis of around 590 of the donors, a V segment was called functional when productive rearrangements were above 56.7%, and segregating when the standard deviation between donors exceeded 5%. A statistical classification framework was built for diagnosing cytomegalovirus status from the catalog of TCR beta chain sequences. In a later analysis, V and J genes were assigned by comparing TCR nucleotide sequences against IMGT/GENE-DB human TR gene sequences. In a later analysis, CDR3 sequences and most-parsimonious VDJ recombination scenarios were assigned using the TCRdist pipeline. In a later analysis, every TCR beta chain was defined by the combination of its CDR3 amino acid sequence and its V-gene family, and reads without a unique V-gene family were dropped. To address suspected cross-contamination and a sequencing artifact, a later analysis removed some 620 highly shared, low-generation-probability nucleotide sequences. A later analysis calculated a clonal expansion index for each public chain from normalized within-repertoire ranks of inferred template counts. Generation probabilities in a later analysis came from a VDJ recombination model fitted to out-of-frame rearrangements, and those results were checked against IGoR. Hypergeometric tests were used in a later analysis to score TCR-TCR, TCR-HLA and TCR-CMV co-occurrence, with a repertoire-size bias correction applied to the TCR pairs. To estimate false discovery rates, a later analysis permuted the HLA or CMV assignments 20 times. In a later analysis, co-occurring TCRs were grouped with DBSCAN, and TCRdist sequence similarity was added when clustering was performed within HLA-allele-positive subsets. Co-occurrence clustering excluded repertoires with fewer than 30,000 or more than 120,000 public chains, plus five with anomalous nucleotide sharing. This immuneACCESS table, as held by TCRdb, lists in-frame sequences with V and J called but not all clones. Of the missing ones, under half trace to an unresolved V gene in checked studies; the others have no known cause. From that table come the V and J calls and clone size; the DNA was used to work out D and trimming. This sample holds over 75,000 clones; 80% to 90% were observed only once. Roughly 5.9% of the sample lies in the top ten.

With regard to this clone: The target of this receptor is not known. No base quality information exists; no much larger clone differs at one position.

The cohort consisted of some 730 healthy bone marrow donors. All cohort members were sampled while nominally healthy, although unrecorded immune exposures were likely present. The donor was CMV seropositive and belonged to the group of some 290 seropositive cohort members. A peripheral blood sample was collected from each donor, and TCR beta sequencing was performed on peripheral blood mononuclear cells. Genomic DNA extraction from the blood cell samples was performed with the Qiagen DNeasy Blood Extraction Kit. The material sequenced was PBMCs. This TCR was sampled from a woman aged 18-29 years in good health and CMV-seropositive. The sequence links TRBV6-1 to TRBJ1-1, with TRBD1 tentatively as D gene (6 bases match). The CDR3 region reads CASSEYRVTNTEAFF. The nucleotide sequence is TGTGCCAGCAGTGAATACAGGGTGACAAACACTGAAGCTTTCTTT.